This entry describes one T cell receptor beta chain. The data were taken from a study of blood T cell repertoires in COVID-19. Study-wide context: From the United States, Italy and Spain came samples of acute and convalescent COVID-19. Sources were T cells, B-cell-depleted T cells, or PBMCs; the material itself was cDNA or gDNA.

The CDR3 is 14 residues long. Germline V gives CDR1 MNHNY, CDR2 SVGAGI (reference sequence). Trimming took 6 bases from V and 0 from J, leaving 9 bases between them. As processed by the authors: Amplification of reference gene primers was used by the study to estimate nucleated cell counts. Produced via immunoSEQ multiplex PCR; TCRdb's table is partial and in-frame only. The DNA was the basis for D and trimming; V, J and clone size are from that table. The table lists 300,000 to 400,000 clones, over 70% of them singletons, with just under 3% in the top ten. The sequence was obtained from a young man with active or convalescent COVID-19. The chain has TRBV6-6 and TRBJ1-5, with D uncertain. Source material: peripheral blood. CDR3 amino acids: CASRNAGSNQPQHF. The CDR3 DNA is TGTGCCAGCAGAAACGCGGGTAGCAATCAGCCCCAGCATTTT.